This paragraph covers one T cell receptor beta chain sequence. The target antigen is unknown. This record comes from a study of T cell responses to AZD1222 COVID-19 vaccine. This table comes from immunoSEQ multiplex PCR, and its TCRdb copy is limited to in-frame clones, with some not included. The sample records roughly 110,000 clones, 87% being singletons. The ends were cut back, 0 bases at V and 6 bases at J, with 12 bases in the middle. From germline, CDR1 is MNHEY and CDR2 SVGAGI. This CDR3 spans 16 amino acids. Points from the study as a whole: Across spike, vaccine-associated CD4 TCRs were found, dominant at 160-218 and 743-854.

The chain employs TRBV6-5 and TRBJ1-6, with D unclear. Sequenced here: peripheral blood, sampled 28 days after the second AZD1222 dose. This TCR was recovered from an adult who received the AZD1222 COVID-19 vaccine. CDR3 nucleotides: TGTGCCAGCAGTTACTCGATATTTAGTATTAATTCACCCCTCCACTTT. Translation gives CASSYSIFSINSPLHF.